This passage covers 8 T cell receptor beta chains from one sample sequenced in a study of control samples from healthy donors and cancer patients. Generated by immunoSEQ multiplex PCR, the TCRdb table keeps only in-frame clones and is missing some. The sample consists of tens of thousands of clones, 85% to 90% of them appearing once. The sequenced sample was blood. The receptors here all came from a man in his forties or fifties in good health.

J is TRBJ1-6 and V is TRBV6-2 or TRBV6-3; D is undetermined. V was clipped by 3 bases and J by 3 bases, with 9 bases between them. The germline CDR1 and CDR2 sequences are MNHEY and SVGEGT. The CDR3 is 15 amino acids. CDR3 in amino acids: CASSYLSSYNSPLHF. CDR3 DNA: TGTGCCAGCAGTTATCTAAGCAGCTATAATTCACCCCTCCACTTT.

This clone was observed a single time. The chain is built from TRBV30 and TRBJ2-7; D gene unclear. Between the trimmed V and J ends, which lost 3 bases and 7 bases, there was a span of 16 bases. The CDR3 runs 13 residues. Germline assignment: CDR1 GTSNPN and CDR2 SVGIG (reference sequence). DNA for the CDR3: TGTGCCTGGAGCCGCCTGGCTCGTGGAGAGCAGTACTTC. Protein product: CAWSRLARGEQYF.

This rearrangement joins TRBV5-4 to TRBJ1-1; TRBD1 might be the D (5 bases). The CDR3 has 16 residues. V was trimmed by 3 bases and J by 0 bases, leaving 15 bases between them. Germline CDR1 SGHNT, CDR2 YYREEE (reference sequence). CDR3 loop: CASSSPRGPMNTEAFF. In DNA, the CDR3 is TGTGCCAGCAGCTCCCCTCGGGGACCTATGAACACTGAAGCTTTCTTT.

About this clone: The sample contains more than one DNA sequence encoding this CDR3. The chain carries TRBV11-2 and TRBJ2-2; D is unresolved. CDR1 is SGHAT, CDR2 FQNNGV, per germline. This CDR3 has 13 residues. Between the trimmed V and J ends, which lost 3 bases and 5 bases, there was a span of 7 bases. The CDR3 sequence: CASSLERTGELFF. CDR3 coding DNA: TGTGCCAGCAGCTTGGAGAGGACCGGGGAGCTGTTTTTT.

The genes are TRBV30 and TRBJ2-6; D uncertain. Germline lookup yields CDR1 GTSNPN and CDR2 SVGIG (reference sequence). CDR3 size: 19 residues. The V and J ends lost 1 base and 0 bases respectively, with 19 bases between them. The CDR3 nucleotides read TGTGCCTGGAGTGCATTTAAGTCGGCCCAATACTCTGGGGCCAACGTCCTGACTTTC. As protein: CAWSAFKSAQYSGANVLTF.

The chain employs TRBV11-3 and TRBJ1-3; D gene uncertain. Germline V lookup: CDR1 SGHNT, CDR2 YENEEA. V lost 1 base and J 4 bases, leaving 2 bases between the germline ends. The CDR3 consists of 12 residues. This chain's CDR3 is CASSLAGNTIYF. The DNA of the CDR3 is TGTGCCAGCAGCTTAGCAGGAAACACCATATATTTT.

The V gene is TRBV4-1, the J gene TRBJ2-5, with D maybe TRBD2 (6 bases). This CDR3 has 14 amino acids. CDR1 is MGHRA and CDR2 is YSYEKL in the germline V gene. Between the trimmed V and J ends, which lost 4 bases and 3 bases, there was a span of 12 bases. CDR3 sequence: CASSPAGTEETQYF. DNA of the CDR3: TGCGCCAGCAGCCCGGCCGGGACTGAAGAGACCCAGTACTTC.

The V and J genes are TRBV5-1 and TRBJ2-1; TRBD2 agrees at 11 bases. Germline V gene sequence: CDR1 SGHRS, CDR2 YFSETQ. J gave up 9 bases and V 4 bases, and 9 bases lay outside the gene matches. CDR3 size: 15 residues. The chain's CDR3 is CASSPASGGPIEQFF. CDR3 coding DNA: TGCGCCAGCAGCCCGGCTAGCGGGGGGCCGATTGAGCAGTTCTTC.